This T cell receptor (beta chain) was documented in a study of OX40 agonist ivuxolimab in advanced cancers. Study background: At 0.01 to 10 mg/kg, ivuxolimab was administered intravenously to patients every 2 weeks. Those treated in dose escalation had hepatocellular carcinoma, melanoma, renal cell cancer or head and neck cancer. Whole-study findings and limits: CD4+ and CD8+ T cells in blood underwent clonal expansion by week 6 at 0.1 to 3.0 mg/kg.

On this clone: What it recognizes is unknown.

Data came from immunoSEQ multiplex PCR; TCRdb stores just in-frame clones and leaves some out. The table has tens of thousands of clones, 85% to 95% seen once; the top ten hold approximately 0.3%. The CDR3 extends over 14 amino acids. Losses at the gene ends were 4 bases for V and 6 bases for J; bases not matched to a gene: 2. Germline loops: CDR1 MNHNY, CDR2 SVGAGI (reference sequence). Blood specimens came from baseline, cycle 4 day 1, and cycle 7 day 1. This sequence was found in an adult with an advanced solid tumor such as melanoma, head and neck, liver or kidney cancer. The sample here was CD4+ or CD8+ T cells sorted from blood, taken in a trial of the OX40 agonist ivuxolimab. The V call is TRBV6-6, the J call TRBJ2-2; 10 bases are shared with TRBD2. The CDR3 region is CASSSSGGAGELFF. Written as DNA, the CDR3 is TGTGCCAGCAGTTCCAGCGGGGGGGCCGGGGAGCTGTTTTTT.